This entry lists 13 T cell receptor beta chains sequenced from one sample in a study of response to subunit inactivated influenza vaccine. TCRdb reprocessed the RT-PCR reads via MiXCR and lists one record per CDR3 protein. This sample carries over 650,000 distinct CDR3 sequences, around 18% of them seen once, and the ten largest clones take approximately 11%. The specimen was PBMCs from blood, collected around 5 days after vaccination. Every receptor here comes from a man aged 50-60 years who received an inactivated influenza vaccine.

In its sample, this clonotype was seen a few times. The V gene is TRBV6-2 or TRBV6-3, the J gene TRBJ2-1, with 7 bases lining up with TRBD2. Germline loops: CDR1 MNHEY, CDR2 SVGEGT. Trimming took 1 base from V and 2 from J; bases not matched to a gene: 5. CDR3 length equals 16 residues. The CDR3: CASSYLRGRAYNEQFF. The DNA of the CDR3 is TGTGCCAGCAGTTACTTGCGTGGGAGGGCCTACAATGAGCAGTTCTTC.

This clonotype was seen more than once but under ten times. The chain combines TRBV5-1 with TRBJ1-5, with a tentative D call TRBD1 (5 bases). V gave up 3 bases and J gave up 7 bases, with 17 bases separating them. Per the germline V gene, CDR1 is SGHRS and CDR2 is YFSETQ. The CDR3 covers 15 residues. This chain's CDR3 is CASSWGTQTGQPQHF. The CDR3 DNA is TGCGCCAGCAGCTGGGGGACCCAAACGGGGCAGCCCCAGCATTTT. Based on the CDR3 plus reference TRBV5-1 and TRBJ1-5, the full variable domain is KAGVTQTPRYLIKTRGQQVTLSCSPISGHRSVSWYQQTPGQGLQFLFEYFSETQRNKGNFPGRFSGRQFSNSRSEMNVSTLELGDSALYLCASSWGTQTGQPQHFGDGTRLSIL.

J is TRBJ1-1 and V is TRBV5-1, with 8 bases lining up with TRBD1. The CDR3 is 15 residues long. CDR1 is SGHRS and CDR2 is YFSETQ in the germline V gene. V lost 4 bases, J lost 6 bases, and 11 bases stayed unmatched. For the CDR3, the DNA is TGCGCCAGCAGCACGACCCCAGGGGGCGGCCCTGAAGCTTTCTTT. Translating it yields CASSTTPGGGPEAFF.

The V call is TRBV9, the J call TRBJ2-1; D might be TRBD2 (5 bases). The germline V gene has CDR1 SGDLS and CDR2 YYNGEE. V was clipped by 0 bases and J by 5 bases, with 15 bases between them. The CDR3 is 16 amino acids. The CDR3 DNA sequence: TGTGCCAGCAGCGTAGGAACTAGTAGGCGAAACAATGAGCAGTTCTTC. This sequence encodes CASSVGTSRRNNEQFF.

The sample holds a few counts of this clonotype. Here the CDR3 reads CASSVAGQRQETQYF. In DNA, the CDR3 is TGTGCCAGCAGCGTAGCGGGACAGCGACAAGAGACCCAGTACTTC. The gene calls are TRBV9 and TRBJ2-5; 7 bases agree with TRBD1. CDR1 SGDLS and CDR2 YYNGEE come from the germline V gene. The CDR3 spans 15 residues. V lost 0 bases, J lost 2 bases, and 4 bases stayed unmatched.

Many counts were recorded for this clonotype. This chain links TRBV10-3 with TRBJ2-3; either TRBD1 or TRBD2 may supply D (5 bases each). Trimming removed 0 bases at V and 6 bases at J, with 10 bases between. CDR1 ENHRY and CDR2 SYGVKD come from the germline V gene. This CDR3 has 14 residues. The DNA for the CDR3 is TGTGCCATCAGTGAGTCGGGACGGGGTGATACGCAGTATTTT. Amino acid sequence: CAISESGRGDTQYF.

The chain joins TRBV4-1 to TRBJ2-2; D ambiguous. Per the germline V gene, CDR1 is MGHRA and CDR2 is YSYEKL. V gave up 0 bases and J gave up 2 bases, with 10 bases separating them. CDR3 size: 16 residues. The CDR3 here is CASSQEPVGNTGELFF. CDR3 in DNA: TGCGCCAGCAGCCAAGAGCCGGTAGGAAACACCGGGGAGCTGTTTTTT.

The rearrangement links TRBV4-3 to TRBJ2-5; TRBD1 matches at 8 bases. With V trimmed by 0 bases and J by 1 base, 4 bases remained unmatched. This CDR3 spans 16 amino acids. Per germline, CDR1 LGHNA and CDR2 YSLEER. The CDR3 coding sequence is TGCGCCAGCAGCCAAGATTATACAGGGGGCCAAGAGACCCAGTACTTC. It encodes CASSQDYTGGQETQYF.

The chain combines TRBV28 with TRBJ2-3, with D tentatively TRBD2 (6 bases). V was trimmed by 5 bases and J by 0 bases, leaving 21 bases between them. The V gene's germline CDR1 is MDHEN and CDR2 SYDVKM. This CDR3 spans 18 amino acids. This CDR3 reads CASSPLGVAETSTDTQYF. The CDR3 DNA reads as TGTGCCAGCAGTCCTCTTGGAGTAGCGGAAACTAGCACAGATACGCAGTATTTT.

This clonotype has a handful of counts. Here the CDR3 DNA reads TGTGCCAGCAGTTCCTGGGGACAGGGACCTTCTGAAAAACTGTTTTTT. It yields the protein CASSSWGQGPSEKLFF. The J gene is TRBJ1-4, the V gene TRBV6-2 or TRBV6-3, with 9 bases matching TRBD1. After removal of 4 bases from V and 7 bases from J, the junction contained 10 bases not matched to a gene. CDR3 length: 16 residues. Germline V gives CDR1 MNHEY, CDR2 SVGEGT.

This sequence joins TRBV20-1 and TRBJ2-1; 12 positions agree with TRBD2. Germline assignment: CDR1 DFQATT and CDR2 SNEGSKA (reference sequence). With 2 bases clipped from V and 7 bases from J, the junction kept 6 bases outside the gene matches. This CDR3 is 15 amino acids long. The CDR3 DNA is TGCAGTGCTAGACCTCTAGCGGGAGGGAGGAATGAGCAGTTCTTC. Encoded protein: CSARPLAGGRNEQFF.

V and J are TRBV30 and TRBJ2-2; no clear D. Germline assignment: CDR1 GTSNPN and CDR2 SVGIG (reference sequence). V lost 1 base, J lost 0 bases, and 6 bases lay in between. The CDR3 length is 14 residues. This CDR3 reads CAWSGLSNTGELFF. CDR3 DNA sequence: TGTGCCTGGAGTGGGCTATCGAACACCGGGGAGCTGTTTTTT.

This clonotype was counted between two and nine times. The chain carries TRBV7-9 and TRBJ1-1; no reliable D call. CDR1 is SEHNR, CDR2 FQNEAQ, per germline (reference sequence). This CDR3 comprises 15 residues. V lost 0 bases, J lost 5 bases, and 13 bases lay in between. The CDR3 DNA reads as TGTGCCAGCAGCTTAGCGCGTAGAGGGCTTACTGAAGCTTTCTTT. Protein sequence: CASSLARRGLTEAFF.